Below, 9 T cell receptor beta chains from the same sample are listed, as sequenced in a study of beta chain features in type 1 diabetes. The study's findings and limits: The study found moderately but significantly shorter TCRB CDR3s in all four CD4+ subsets of Type 1 diabetes patients.

These receptors lack a known antigen. Expressed TCRB transcripts were sequenced after all isolated RNA was converted to cDNA. Clones were read by immunoSEQ multiplex PCR, and TCRdb kept only the in-frame ones, dropping some. The profile shows approximately 150,000 clones, less than 15% of them singletons. Sequencing used central memory CD4+ T cells from blood. These TCRs come from a man between 18 and 29 years old with type 1 diabetes.

The chain recombines TRBV2 with TRBJ2-5; the D gene could be TRBD1 or TRBD2 (7 bases each). Per germline, CDR1 SNHLY and CDR2 FYNNEI. The V and J ends lost 5 bases and 4 bases respectively, with 17 bases between them. The CDR3 covers 15 residues. The CDR3 DNA sequence: TGTGCCAGCAGTTTTTTGCAGGGGGGGAGAGAGACCCAGTACTTC. Translating gives CASSFLQGGRETQYF.

The table lists this clone with many counts. Other DNA sequences in this specimen translate into the identical CDR3. The chain is built from TRBV11-2 and TRBJ2-1; the match to TRBD1 covers 9 bases. Germline assignment: CDR1 SGHAT and CDR2 FQNNGV. The CDR3 covers 16 residues. The ends lost 1 base at V and 2 bases at J; junction bases unmatched: 3. The CDR3 sequence is CASSLGGQGTYNEQFF. The CDR3 coding sequence is TGTGCCAGCAGCTTAGGGGGACAGGGCACCTACAATGAGCAGTTCTTC. Based on the CDR3 plus reference TRBV11-2 and TRBJ2-1, the full variable domain is EAGVAQSPRYKIIEKRQSVAFWCNPISGHATLYWYQQILGQGPKLLIQFQNNGVVDDSQLPKDRFSAERLKGVDSTLKIQPAKLEDSAVYLCASSLGGQGTYNEQFFGPGTRLTVL.

This clone was seen ten or more times. The V and J genes are TRBV30 and TRBJ1-5, with TRBD1 identical over 8 bases. Germline lookup yields CDR1 GTSNPN and CDR2 SVGIG (reference sequence). The junction had 9 bases not matched to a gene; V was cut back by 5 bases and J by 0 bases. The CDR3 runs to 16 residues. CDR3 residues: CAWSSGQGYSNQPQHF. CDR3 coding DNA: TGTGCCTGGTCCTCCGGACAGGGCTATAGCAATCAGCCCCAGCATTTT.

CDR3 loop: CASSLEGSDSPLHF. CDR3 sequence (DNA): TGTGCCAGCAGCTTAGAGGGCAGTGATTCACCCCTCCACTTT. The chain links TRBV7-9 to TRBJ1-6; D is undetermined. V dropped 1 base and J dropped 8 bases, with 9 bases sitting between them. Germline V gives CDR1 SEHNR, CDR2 FQNEAQ (reference sequence). The length of the CDR3 is 14 residues.

The sample holds a few counts of this clone. The V gene is TRBV5-1, the J gene TRBJ2-1, with 12 bases lining up with TRBD1. V trimming: 4 bases; J trimming: 6 bases; junction bases outside the gene matches: 8. The CDR3 sequence is 16 residues long. From germline, CDR1 is SGHRS and CDR2 YFSETQ. The CDR3 is CASSGGTGGLGNEQFF. For the CDR3, the DNA is TGCGCCAGCAGCGGCGGGACAGGGGGCCTCGGCAATGAGCAGTTCTTC.

This clone was seen a few times. The rearrangement uses TRBV5-8 and TRBJ1-1; D unclear. Germline lookup yields CDR1 SGHTS and CDR2 YDEGEE. This CDR3 is 13 amino acids long. V lost 5 bases to trimming and J lost 0 bases, with 8 bases between them. CDR3 coding DNA: TGTGCCAGCAGGGGCACCATGAACACTGAAGCTTTCTTT. It yields the protein CASRGTMNTEAFF.

This clone was detected many times. The CDR3 loop is CASSSPRDSTYGYTF. The CDR3 DNA reads as TGTGCCAGCAGCTCCCCCAGGGACTCCACCTATGGCTACACCTTC. The chain couples TRBV7-2 to TRBJ1-2, with a weak D call TRBD1 (5 bases). The germline V gene encodes CDR1 SGHTA and CDR2 FQGNSA. The CDR3 loop spans 15 amino acids. Deletions cut 4 bases from V and 4 bases from J, with 16 bases between.

This chain uses TRBV14 with TRBJ1-2; 8 bases map to TRBD1. The length of the CDR3 is 14 residues. The junction had 5 bases not matched to a gene; V was cut back by 4 bases and J by 4 bases. The germline V gene has CDR1 SGHDN and CDR2 FVKESK. The CDR3 region is CASSPGQGGYGYTF. In DNA, the CDR3 is TGTGCCAGCAGCCCAGGACAGGGTGGCTATGGCTACACCTTC.

This clone was counted a few times. The chain employs TRBV19 and TRBJ2-3, with D possibly being TRBD2 (6 bases). V was pared by 7 bases and J by 1 base, with 15 bases between. This CDR3 spans 15 amino acids. Looked up from germline, CDR1 is LNHDA and CDR2 is SQIVND (reference sequence). The CDR3 region is CASIGSLGGTDTQYF. The DNA for the CDR3 is TGTGCCAGTATCGGGAGCCTAGGGGGCACAGATACGCAGTATTTT.